Shown below are 20 T cell receptor beta chains from a single sample sequenced in a study of blood T cell repertoires in COVID-19. This table comes from immunoSEQ multiplex PCR, and its TCRdb copy is limited to in-frame clones, with some not included. The repertoire holds roughly 250,000 clones, with roughly 84% as singletons. Specimen: peripheral blood. All receptors come from a person aged 70 to 79 with COVID-19, enrolled during active disease.

The V gene is TRBV2, the J gene TRBJ1-5; no clear D. Trimming took off 5 bases at V and 2 bases at J, with 7 bases between the two ends. Germline CDR1 and CDR2: SNHLY and FYNNEI. This CDR3 contains 13 residues. CDR3 loop: CASSPEGNQPQHF. The CDR3 DNA is TGTGCCAGCAGTCCGGAGGGCAATCAGCCCCAGCATTTT.

The V call is TRBV7-2, the J call TRBJ2-5; 10 bases fit TRBD2. The V gene's germline CDR1 is SGHTA and CDR2 FQGNSA. The CDR3 spans 15 residues. J was trimmed by 5 bases and V by 4 bases; bases with no gene match: 7. CDR3 nucleotide sequence: TGTGCCAGCAGCTGGGAGCGGGAGGGGTGGGAGACCCAGTACTTC. Protein sequence: CASSWEREGWETQYF.

This clone was found once. J is TRBJ1-3 and V is TRBV28; possibly TRBD1 for D (5 bases). The germline CDR1 and CDR2 sequences are MDHEN and SYDVKM. The CDR3 extends over 14 amino acids. V dropped 10 bases and J dropped 0 bases, with 13 bases sitting between them. Here the CDR3 reads CAIRGSISGNTIYF. The CDR3 DNA reads as TGTGCCATAAGGGGCTCCATCTCTGGAAACACCATATATTTT.

The rearrangement uses TRBV6-2 or TRBV6-3 and TRBJ1-5, with TRBD1 matching 9 bases. There are 18 residues in the CDR3. The germline CDR1 and CDR2 sequences are MNHEY and SVGEGT. V was clipped by 2 bases and J by 3 bases; unmatched bases: 11. The CDR3: CASSYPRTGARINQPQHF. DNA of the CDR3: TGTGCCAGCAGTTACCCCAGGACAGGGGCGAGAATCAATCAGCCCCAGCATTTT.

The chain couples TRBV19 to TRBJ2-7; 8 bases map to TRBD1. V lost 3 bases, J lost 3 bases, and 4 bases stayed unmatched. This CDR3 has 14 residues. Germline CDR1 is LNHDA and CDR2 is SQIVND (reference sequence). Here the CDR3 DNA reads TGTGCCAGTAGTATCGACAGGGGAGGCTACGAGCAGTACTTC. Translating gives CASSIDRGGYEQYF.

The rearrangement uses TRBV6-5 and TRBJ1-2; 9 bases are a match to TRBD1. The germline V gene encodes CDR1 MNHEY and CDR2 SVGAGI. J lost 5 bases, V lost 3 bases, and 10 bases had no gene match. The CDR3 length is 16 residues. CDR3 nucleotide sequence: TGTGCCAGCAGTTATTTTTCTTACGGACAGGGGTATGGCTACACCTTC. Translated, it gives CASSYFSYGQGYGYTF.

The V and J genes are TRBV7-3 and TRBJ2-3; 11 nucleotides align to TRBD2. V was pared by 5 bases and J by 4 bases, with 5 bases of the junction left unmatched. This CDR3 contains 15 residues. CDR1 and CDR2 (germline): SGHTA, FQGTGA. CDR3 in DNA: TGTGCCAGCAGCCCACTAGCGGGAGCCCCAGATACGCAGTATTTT. Its translation is CASSPLAGAPDTQYF.

The J gene is TRBJ1-3, the V gene TRBV7-6, with a weak D call TRBD1 (5 bases). The CDR3 is made up of 17 amino acids. The V end lost 1 base, the J end lost 0 bases, and 13 bases lay between the germline ends. From germline, CDR1 is SGHVS and CDR2 FNYEAQ. This CDR3 is CASSLVGGPRSGNTIYF. The CDR3 nucleotides are TGTGCCAGCAGCTTAGTCGGGGGACCGCGCTCTGGAAACACCATATATTTT.

The chain is built from TRBV21-1 and TRBJ2-3; the table calls TRBD2, which could not be checked here. TRBV21-1 is a pseudogene. The CDR3 length is 16 residues. The CDR3 region has the DNA TGTGCCAGCAGCACCCTCCGGGGACTAGCGGGAGATACGCAGTATTTT. Translation: CASSTLRGLAGDTQYF.

The V call is TRBV7-2, the J call TRBJ1-2; D call uncertain. The CDR3 extends over 13 amino acids. Germline-derived CDR1 and CDR2 are SGHTA and FQGNSA. Trimming removed 3 bases from V and 4 bases from J, with 9 bases in between. CDR3 sequence reads: CASSLPGTYGYTF. CDR3 DNA sequence: TGTGCCAGCAGCTTGCCGGGAACCTATGGCTACACCTTC.

This chain links TRBV20-1 with TRBJ2-3; 8 nucleotides agree with TRBD1. The J segment lost 6 bases and the V segment lost 3 bases, leaving 8 bases of the junction unmatched. Germline lookup yields CDR1 DFQATT and CDR2 SNEGSKA (reference sequence). CDR3 length equals 14 residues. CDR3 sequence reads: CSASMGQASDTQYF. DNA of the CDR3: TGCAGTGCTAGTATGGGACAGGCCTCTGATACGCAGTATTTT.

The chain is built from TRBV19 and TRBJ2-2; TRBD2 matches 15 bases. Germline trimming cut 4 bases from V and 6 bases from J; bases unmatched to any gene: 6. Germline CDR1 is LNHDA and CDR2 is SQIVND (reference sequence). This CDR3 is 17 amino acids long. As DNA, the CDR3 is TGTGCCAGTAGTAGAGATCGGACTAGCGGGAGGGCCGGGGAGCTGTTTTTT. Encoded protein: CASSRDRTSGRAGELFF.

Comment on this clone: The same CDR3 also results from other DNA sequences found in this sample. The rearrangement links TRBV29-1 to TRBJ2-7; D remains ambiguous. V lost 1 base and J 0 bases, leaving 7 bases between the germline ends. CDR3 size: 13 residues. Per the germline V gene, CDR1 is SQVTM and CDR2 is ANQGSEA. The DNA of the CDR3 is TGCAGCGTTGAAGTATCCAGCTCCTACGAGCAGTACTTC. Encoded protein: CSVEVSSSYEQYF.

The V gene is TRBV27, the J gene TRBJ2-1, with a possible D match to TRBD2 (6 bases). The CDR3 runs 16 residues. Trimming shortened V by 6 bases and J by 7 bases, and 22 bases separated the two germline ends. From germline, CDR1 is MNHEY and CDR2 SMNVEV (reference sequence). This CDR3 is CASRGMGLPFGNEQFF. The CDR3 DNA reads TGTGCCAGCAGGGGGATGGGACTCCCCTTTGGGAATGAGCAGTTCTTC.

The gene calls are TRBV29-1 and TRBJ1-1, with TRBD1 matching over 9 bases. The germline V gene has CDR1 SQVTM and CDR2 ANQGSEA. This CDR3 spans 15 amino acids. V dropped 6 bases and J dropped 5; count of bases not matched to a gene: 13. Written as DNA, the CDR3 is TGCAGCGTGACCCCCCTATTGACAGGGGGGACTGAAGCTTTCTTT. Translated: CSVTPLLTGGTEAFF.

The V and J genes are TRBV6-2 or TRBV6-3 and TRBJ1-5; D is unresolved. The CDR3 extends over 17 amino acids. CDR1 MNHEY and CDR2 SVGEGT come from the germline V gene. V lost 2 bases, J lost 3 bases, and 17 bases lay in between. The CDR3 sequence is CASSYNAGDTHNQPQHF. The CDR3 DNA follows: TGTGCCAGCAGTTACAACGCCGGGGATACCCACAATCAGCCCCAGCATTTT.

The chain carries TRBV10-3 and TRBJ1-5, with D hard to call. The CDR3 consists of 12 residues. Germline V CDR1 and CDR2: ENHRY, SYGVKD. V lost 10 bases, J lost 3 bases, and 10 bases lay in between. CDR3 in amino acids: CATREVNQPQHF. CDR3 DNA: TGTGCCACTAGGGAGGTCAATCAGCCCCAGCATTTT.

The table lists this clone with a few counts. The CDR3 reads CASSEAAGRNQPQHF. Written as DNA, the CDR3 is TGTGCCAGCAGTGAAGCTGCAGGGCGCAATCAGCCCCAGCATTTT. The chain links TRBV6-1 to TRBJ1-5; tentative D call: TRBD1 (5 bases). The V gene's germline CDR1 is MNHNS and CDR2 SASEGT. V lost 0 bases and J 2 bases, leaving 8 bases between the germline ends. The CDR3 is 15 residues long.

The rearrangement joins TRBV12-3 or TRBV12-4 to TRBJ1-1; 11 nucleotides match TRBD1. V gave up 6 bases and J gave up 10 bases; unmatched junction bases: 7. The CDR3 contains 13 residues. This CDR3 reads CASSPDRGRSAFF. The CDR3, as DNA: TGTGCCAGCAGCCCGGACAGGGGGCGATCAGCTTTCTTT.

The chain links TRBV27 to TRBJ2-1, with D possibly being TRBD2 (5 bases). The CDR3 totals 19 residues. Germline V gives CDR1 MNHEY, CDR2 SMNVEV (reference sequence). V was pared by 4 bases and J by 2 bases, with 24 bases between. The CDR3, as DNA: TGTGCCAGCAGTTCGTACCTACTAGAGACTCCATCCACCTACAATGAGCAGTTCTTC. This sequence encodes CASSSYLLETPSTYNEQFF.